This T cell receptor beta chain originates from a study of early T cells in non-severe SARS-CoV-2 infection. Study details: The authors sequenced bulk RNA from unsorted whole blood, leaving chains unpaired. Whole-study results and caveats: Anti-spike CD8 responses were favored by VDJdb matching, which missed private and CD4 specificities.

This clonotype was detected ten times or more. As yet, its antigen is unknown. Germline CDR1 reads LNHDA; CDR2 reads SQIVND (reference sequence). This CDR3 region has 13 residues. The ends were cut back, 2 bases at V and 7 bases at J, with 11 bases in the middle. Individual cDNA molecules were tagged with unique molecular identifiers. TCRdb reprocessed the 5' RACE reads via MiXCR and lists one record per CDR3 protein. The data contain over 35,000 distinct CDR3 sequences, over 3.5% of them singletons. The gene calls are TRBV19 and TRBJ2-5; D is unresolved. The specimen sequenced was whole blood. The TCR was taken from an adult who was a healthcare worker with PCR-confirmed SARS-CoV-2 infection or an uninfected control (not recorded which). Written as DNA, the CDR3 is TGTGCCAGTAGTATAACGAGCAGTGGGACCCAGTACTTC. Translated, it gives CASSITSSGTQYF.